These 27 T cell receptor beta chains originate from one sample sequenced in a study of vaccination and CD4 T cells after COVID-19 (dated by TCRdb to the early 2020s). The library was prepared using PCR. Sequenced on an Illumina iSeq 100. DNA from cultured CD4+ T cells was subjected to TCR sequencing with the Oncomine TCR Beta short-read assay at the Johns Hopkins FTIC core. TCRdb's own reprocessing of the public reads used fastp at Q25 and MiXCR and kept productive beta chains. All rows with the same CDR3 protein become a single entry with the most common DNA and genes. The table for this sample lists around 17,000 distinct CDR3 sequences; 35% of them were counted only once. In total, the top ten clones hold just over 14% of the sample. This specimen's treatment or condition label, per the study, means: approximately 10-day PBMC culture with coronavirus spike peptide pools or control peptides (ViraFEST assay).

Antigens of these TCRs are unknown. Sample: cultured CD4+ T cells from blood. The receptors shown here come from a human donor with COVID-19.

This clonotype has more than one count but fewer than ten. This chain's CDR3 is CATAGGLYEQYF. In DNA, the CDR3 is TGTGCCACAGCGGGGGGGCTCTACGAGCAGTACTTC. The chain uses TRBV2 and TRBJ2-7; TRBD2 matches 10 bases. CDR1 and CDR2 (germline): SNHLY, FYNNEI. J lost 3 bases, V lost 10 bases, and 3 bases had no gene match. This CDR3 is built from 12 residues.

The chain has TRBV12-3 or TRBV12-4 and TRBJ2-1; 10 nucleotides line up with TRBD2. The last part of the DNA fits TRBJ2-7 better; the J call may be wrong. CDR3 length: 20 residues. The CDR3 nucleotides read TGTGCCAGCAGTTCCCCTTTGAGCGGGGGGGTCCTACACAACTCCTACGAGCAGTACTTC. Its translation: CASSSPLSGGVLHNSYEQYF.

The CDR3 nucleotides are TGTGCCAGCAGCTATGGACCACAGAACACTGAAGCTTTCTTT. This codes for CASSYGPQNTEAFF. The chain links TRBV11-3 to TRBJ1-1; D is uncertain. V was trimmed by 4 bases and J by 1 base, leaving 10 bases between them. Germline loops: CDR1 SGHNT, CDR2 YENEEA. CDR3 size: 14 residues.

This clonotype was observed once. The rearrangement joins TRBV19 to TRBJ2-7; tentatively, D is TRBD1 or TRBD2 (5 bases each). V lost 4 bases and J 0 bases, leaving 16 bases between the germline ends. The CDR3 sequence is 16 residues long. Germline CDR1 reads LNHDA; CDR2 reads SQIVND (reference sequence). CDR3 in DNA: TGTGCCAGTAGTAACGTGGGGGAAAGGGGCTCCTACGAGCAGTACTTC. Protein product: CASSNVGERGSYEQYF.

The gene calls are TRBV28 and TRBJ2-5; D tentatively fits TRBD1 or TRBD2 (6 bases each). Germline V gene data show CDR1 as MDHEN and CDR2 as SYDVKM. V was cut by 3 bases and J by 2 bases, with 16 bases left in between. This CDR3 comprises 16 residues. CDR3 in amino acids: CASSLNGQGRQETQYF. The CDR3 DNA is TGTGCCAGCAGTTTGAATGGGCAGGGGAGGCAAGAGACCCAGTACTTC. Together with reference TRBV28 and TRBJ2-5, the CDR3 gives the full variable domain: DVKVTQSSRYLVKRTGEKVFLECVQDMDHENMFWYRQDPGLGLRLIYFSYDVKMKEKGDIPEGYSVSREKKERFSLILESASTNQTSMYLCASSLNGQGRQETQYFGPGTRLLVL.

This rearrangement joins TRBV5-6 to TRBJ2-1; D is perhaps TRBD2 (6 bases). V shed 4 bases and J shed 9 bases, with 14 bases lying between them. Germline V gene data show CDR1 as SGHDT and CDR2 as YYEEEE. The CDR3 is 13 residues long. The CDR3 coding sequence is TGTGCCAGCAGCGGCGGCGGGGTCGGTGAGCAGTTCTTC. This gives the protein CASSGGGVGEQFF.

The DNA of the CDR3 is TGCAGTGCTAGGACCGGCAGGGGGGACTATGGCTACACCTTC. It specifies CSARTGRGDYGYTF. The V and J genes are TRBV20-1 and TRBJ1-2, with 7 bases identical to TRBD1. The CDR3 spans 14 residues. J gave up 3 bases and V 3 bases, and 7 bases lay outside the gene matches. CDR1 and CDR2 (germline): DFQATT, SNEGSKA (reference sequence).

This clonotype was recorded a few times. The chain uses TRBV7-2 and TRBJ2-3; D ambiguous. Trimming left V 0 bases short and J 1 base short, with 17 bases between. This CDR3 spans 18 amino acids. Looked up from germline, CDR1 is SGHTA and CDR2 is FQGNSA. The CDR3: CASSLAHPRPPRTDTQYF. DNA of the CDR3: TGTGCCAGCAGCTTAGCCCACCCCCGACCCCCACGCACAGATACGCAGTATTTT.

This clonotype was observed a few times. The chain links TRBV2 to TRBJ1-1; a possible D gene is TRBD1 (5 bases). Trimming removed 7 bases at V and 0 bases at J, with 30 bases between. This CDR3 has 20 amino acids. Germline V gene sequence: CDR1 SNHLY, CDR2 FYNNEI. This CDR3 reads CASTAEQATRSFIMNTEAFF. As DNA, the CDR3 is TGTGCCAGCACCGCCGAACAGGCGACTCGTTCATTCATCATGAACACTGAAGCTTTCTTT.

The chain carries TRBV6-4 and TRBJ2-3, with 14 bases fitting TRBD2. V shed 0 bases, J shed 4 bases, and the junction held 0 bases outside the gene matches. The germline V gene encodes CDR1 MRHNA and CDR2 SNTAGT. This CDR3 contains 16 residues. CDR3 loop: CASSDSTSGGADTQYF. For the CDR3, the DNA is TGTGCCAGCAGTGACTCGACTAGCGGGGGGGCAGATACGCAGTATTTT.

This chain uses TRBV5-4 with TRBJ2-3, with 8 bases identical to TRBD2. There are 16 residues in the CDR3. CDR1 is SGHNT, CDR2 YYREEE, per germline (reference sequence). Unmatched junction bases numbered 9, after V lost 6 bases and J lost 0 bases. The CDR3 DNA reads TGTGCCAGCACGAAGAACGGGGGGGCTAGCACAGATACGCAGTATTTT. This codes for CASTKNGGASTDTQYF.

V usage is TRBV19 and J usage is TRBJ2-5, with 7 bases identical to TRBD1. CDR1 and CDR2 from the germline V gene are LNHDA and SQIVND (reference sequence). Losses at the gene ends were 4 bases for V and 0 bases for J; bases not matched to a gene: 14. The CDR3 consists of 18 residues. This CDR3 is CASSSRQGYTSYQETQYF. As DNA, the CDR3 is TGTGCCAGTAGTAGCCGACAGGGATATACCTCGTACCAAGAGACCCAGTACTTC.

This clonotype was detected only a few times. The gene calls are TRBV7-9 and TRBJ1-6; D is ambiguous. The CDR3 has 15 residues. Germline-derived CDR1 and CDR2 are SEHNR and FQNEAQ (reference sequence). V was cut by 3 bases and J by 5 bases, with 11 bases left in between. CDR3 sequence reads: CASSFATINNSPLHF. CDR3 in DNA: TGTGCCAGCAGCTTCGCGACTATTAATAATTCACCCCTCCACTTT.

This clonotype was seen only a few times. The chain couples TRBV25-1 to TRBJ2-7; D is ambiguous. There are 11 residues in the CDR3. V gave up 6 bases and J gave up 3 bases, with 6 bases separating them. Germline CDR1 reads MGHDK; CDR2 reads SYGVNS. The DNA for the CDR3 is TGTGCCAGCAGCGATAGCTACGAGCAGTACTTC. Translating it yields CASSDSYEQYF.

The chain combines TRBV7-8 with TRBJ2-2; no clear D gene. CDR3 length: 17 residues. V lost 2 bases and J 2 bases, leaving 15 bases between the germline ends. Germline-derived CDR1 and CDR2 are SGHVS and FQNEAQ. CDR3 sequence: CASSLPLWRINTGELFF. As DNA, the CDR3 is TGTGCCAGCAGCTTACCCCTCTGGCGGATAAACACCGGGGAGCTGTTTTTT.

This clonotype rates as large. J is TRBJ1-3 and V is TRBV2; 7 bases line up with TRBD1. CDR3 length: 15 amino acids. Losses at the gene ends were 0 bases for V and 10 bases for J; bases not matched to a gene: 9. The germline V gene encodes CDR1 SNHLY and CDR2 FYNNEI. The CDR3 DNA follows: TGTGCCAGCAGTGAAGCGAGGGGACAGTTCGGAACCATATATTTT. It encodes CASSEARGQFGTIYF.

The table lists this clonotype with a few counts. This chain joins TRBV20-1 and TRBJ2-3; D gene ambiguous. This CDR3 contains 13 residues. V lost 6 bases and J lost 4, with 14 bases in between. Germline CDR1 DFQATT, CDR2 SNEGSKA (reference sequence). CDR3 nucleotides: TGCAGTGCGCGGACCCTGGTCCCAGATACGCAGTATTTT. Protein product: CSARTLVPDTQYF.

V usage is TRBV2 and J usage is TRBJ2-5; 9 bases match TRBD2. Germline assignment: CDR1 SNHLY and CDR2 FYNNEI. The CDR3 length is 15 residues. J was trimmed by 1 base and V by 4 bases; bases with no gene match: 4. This CDR3 is CASSGLAGFQETQYF. Written as DNA, the CDR3 is TGTGCCAGCAGTGGCCTAGCGGGGTTCCAAGAGACCCAGTACTTC.

This clonotype was observed once. This chain connects TRBV7-2 to TRBJ2-1, with 10 bases identical to TRBD2. Unmatched junction bases numbered 7, after V lost 5 bases and J lost 6 bases. The CDR3 runs 15 residues. The germline CDR1 and CDR2 sequences are SGHTA and FQGNSA. This CDR3 is CASSPSGGAVNEQFF. The CDR3 bases are TGTGCCAGCAGCCCGAGCGGGGGGGCTGTCAATGAGCAGTTCTTC.

The sample holds a few counts of this clonotype. This chain uses TRBV20-1 with TRBJ2-5; 8 nucleotides match TRBD1. V was pared by 5 bases and J by 4 bases, with 3 bases of the junction left unmatched. Germline CDR1 DFQATT, CDR2 SNEGSKA (reference sequence). This CDR3 is 12 amino acids long. The CDR3 DNA follows: TGCAGTGCTGGGGACAGGTTAGAGACCCAGTACTTC. Translating gives CSAGDRLETQYF.

This clonotype was observed a few times. This chain uses TRBV20-1 with TRBJ1-4; TRBD1 might be the D (6 bases). Germline-derived CDR1 and CDR2 are DFQATT and SNEGSKA (reference sequence). This CDR3 comprises 13 residues. V was trimmed by 4 bases and J by 5 bases, leaving 11 bases between them. The CDR3 spells CSAIGQLNEKLFF. Here the CDR3 DNA reads TGCAGTGCTATCGGACAGTTGAATGAAAAACTGTTTTTT.

The rearrangement joins TRBV6-1 to TRBJ2-5; D possibly corresponds to TRBD2 (5 bases). CDR1 and CDR2 from the germline V gene are MNHNS and SASEGT. Trimming removed 4 bases from V and 4 bases from J, with 16 bases in between. The CDR3 covers 15 residues. The CDR3 here is CASSVRAHDPETQYF. The CDR3 nucleotides are TGTGCCAGCAGTGTGAGGGCCCACGACCCAGAGACCCAGTACTTC.

Only a few counts were recorded for this clonotype. The chain is built from TRBV19 and TRBJ2-7; a possible D gene is TRBD1 (6 bases). Germline loops: CDR1 LNHDA, CDR2 SQIVND (reference sequence). Trimming took 3 bases from V and 3 from J, leaving 9 bases between them. The CDR3 extends over 13 amino acids. As DNA, the CDR3 is TGTGCCAGTAGTATTGAAGGGGGCTACGAGCAGTACTTC. It codes for CASSIEGGYEQYF.

The V and J genes are TRBV7-2 and TRBJ1-3; 9 bases fit TRBD1. Germline trimming cut 5 bases from V and 11 bases from J; bases unmatched to any gene: 7. Germline V CDR1 and CDR2: SGHTA, FQGNSA. CDR3 size: 13 residues. The CDR3 loop reads CASSQGQGRPIYF. CDR3 coding DNA: TGTGCCAGCAGCCAGGGACAGGGCAGGCCCATATATTTT.

Concerning this clonotype: One end of the junction does not line up with germline, which may come from a read error. This sequence joins TRBV12-3 or TRBV12-4 and TRBJ1-6; 9 bases fit TRBD1. The CDR3 contains 14 residues. Here the CDR3 reads CASGLTGGVSPLHF. The DNA of the CDR3 is TGTGCCAGCGGTTTGACAGGGGGAGTTTCACCCCTCCACTTT.

In this sample, this clonotype turned up a few times. The chain recombines TRBV28 with TRBJ1-5; a weak D match, TRBD1 (6 bases). V was cut by 5 bases and J by 2 bases, with 10 bases left in between. The V gene's germline CDR1 is MDHEN and CDR2 SYDVKM. The CDR3 is 14 residues long. This CDR3 is CASSPNRGNQPQHF. CDR3 DNA sequence: TGTGCCAGCAGTCCAAACAGGGGCAATCAGCCCCAGCATTTT.

The rearrangement joins TRBV19 to TRBJ2-1, with 16 bases lining up with TRBD2. Germline CDR1 and CDR2: LNHDA and SQIVND (reference sequence). CDR3 length: 16 residues. The V gene end was trimmed by 3 bases and the J gene end by 7 bases; junction bases not matched to a gene: 3. CDR3 in amino acids: CASSMGLAGGLNEQFF. CDR3 sequence (DNA): TGTGCCAGTAGTATGGGACTAGCGGGGGGGCTGAATGAGCAGTTCTTC.